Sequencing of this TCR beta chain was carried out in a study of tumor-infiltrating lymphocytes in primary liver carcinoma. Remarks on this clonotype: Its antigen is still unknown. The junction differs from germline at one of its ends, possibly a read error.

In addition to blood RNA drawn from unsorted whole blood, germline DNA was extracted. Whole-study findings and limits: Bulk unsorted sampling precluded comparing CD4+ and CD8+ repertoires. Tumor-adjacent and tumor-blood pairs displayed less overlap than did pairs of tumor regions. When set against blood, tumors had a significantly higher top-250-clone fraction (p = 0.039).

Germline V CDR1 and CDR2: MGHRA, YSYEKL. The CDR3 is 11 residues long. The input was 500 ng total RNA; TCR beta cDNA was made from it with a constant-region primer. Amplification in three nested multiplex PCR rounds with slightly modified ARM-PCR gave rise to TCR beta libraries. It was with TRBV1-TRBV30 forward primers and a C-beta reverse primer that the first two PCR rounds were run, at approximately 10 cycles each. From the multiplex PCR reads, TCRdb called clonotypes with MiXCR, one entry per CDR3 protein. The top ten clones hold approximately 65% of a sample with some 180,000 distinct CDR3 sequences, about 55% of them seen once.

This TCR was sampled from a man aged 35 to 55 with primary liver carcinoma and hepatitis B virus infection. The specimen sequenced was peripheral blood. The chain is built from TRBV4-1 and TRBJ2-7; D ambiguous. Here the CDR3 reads CTSSHGHEQYF. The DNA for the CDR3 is TGCACCAGCAGCCACGGACACGAGCAGTACTTC.